This is a list of T cell receptor beta chains from one sample in a study of Ad26.COV2.S vaccination and SARS-CoV-2 variants. Sequencing was performed with immunoSEQ multiplex PCR; in TCRdb, only in-frame clones are kept and a portion is missing. The repertoire consists of around 250,000 clones, with about 87% occurring once and the leading ten covering about 3.1%. Sequenced here: peripheral blood, sampled in a trial of Ad26.COV2.S vaccine versus placebo. The source of these receptors is a person aged 18 to 65 who received the Ad26.COV2.S COVID-19 vaccine or a placebo. Each CDR3 is given with its conserved first and last residue. D genes are given only for firm matches.

TRBV5-5	NA	TRBJ2-3	CASSPLGGGTDTQYF	TGTGCCAGCAGCCCGTTGGGAGGAGGCACAGATACGCAGTATTTT
TRBV21-1	NA	TRBJ2-7	CASSKEVKGAGRVSYEQYF	TGTGCCAGCAGCAAAGAGGTCAAGGGGGCAGGGAGGGTATCCTACGAGCAGTACTTC
TRBV29-1	TRBD1	TRBJ1-1	CSVEDPQGDRVGAFF	TGCAGCGTTGAAGACCCCCAGGGGGACAGGGTGGGAGCTTTCTTT
TRBV19	TRBD1	TRBJ2-5	CASSLIRDRETQYF	TGTGCCAGTAGTTTAATTCGGGACAGAGAGACCCAGTACTTC
TRBV11-3	NA	TRBJ2-7	CASSPDTGEQYF	TGTGCCAGCAGCCCGGATACGGGGGAGCAGTACTTC
TRBV2	NA	TRBJ1-5	CATGGGDNQPQHF	TGTGCCACGGGGGGCGGGGACAATCAGCCCCAGCATTTT
TRBV19	TRBD2	TRBJ2-2	CASSVLAGADTGELFF	TGTGCCAGTAGTGTCCTAGCGGGGGCGGACACCGGGGAGCTGTTTTTT
TRBV9	NA	TRBJ1-1	CASSVAFSPMNTEAFF	TGTGCCAGCAGCGTAGCTTTTTCCCCTATGAACACTGAAGCTTTCTTT
TRBV30	NA	TRBJ2-3	CAWSPKGRSDTQYF	TGTGCCTGGAGTCCGAAGGGAAGGTCAGATACGCAGTATTTT
TRBV25-1	NA	TRBJ2-1	CASSADGVPYNEQFF	TGTGCCAGCAGTGCGGACGGAGTACCCTACAATGAGCAGTTCTTC
TRBV3-1/TRBV3-2	NA	TRBJ2-3	CASSQPKSRGPTDTQYF	TGTGCCAGCAGCCAGCCCAAGTCGCGGGGGCCAACAGATACGCAGTATTTT
TRBV14	NA	TRBJ2-4	CASSQLGGAKNIQYF	TGTGCCAGCAGCCAACTCGGAGGGGCCAAAAACATTCAGTACTTC
TRBV2	NA	TRBJ1-1	CASSSTGNTEAFF	TGTGCCAGCAGTTCCACAGGTAACACTGAAGCTTTCTTT
TRBV20-1	NA	TRBJ1-3	CSARDRNTIYF	TGCAGTGCTAGGGACCGAAACACCATATATTTT